This TCR beta chain was captured by sequencing in a study of blood T cell repertoires in COVID-19. Study-wide background: The cDNA or gDNA used as material had been derived from T cells, B-cell-depleted T cells, or PBMCs.

Deletions cut 4 bases from V and 2 bases from J, with 18 bases between. This CDR3 is 18 amino acids long. Germline-derived CDR1 and CDR2 are MNHNS and SASEGT. The repertoire was sequenced with immunoSEQ multiplex PCR; TCRdb's copy has only in-frame clones and lacks some. The sample shows 81,000 or so clones, around four fifths of them seen only once. The sequence derives from a woman aged 70 to 79 with active or convalescent COVID-19. V gene TRBV6-1 combines with J gene TRBJ2-6; D perhaps matches TRBD1 (6 bases). The sample was peripheral blood. This CDR3 reads CASSVWGQGVAGANVLTF. CDR3 nucleotides: TGTGCCAGCAGTGTCTGGGGGCAGGGAGTAGCTGGGGCCAACGTCCTGACTTTC.